This TCR beta chain was documented in a study of blood T cell repertoires in COVID-19. Study details: PBMCs, B-cell-depleted T cells, or T cells provided the cDNA or gDNA that made up the material.

Generated by immunoSEQ multiplex PCR, the TCRdb table keeps only in-frame clones and is missing some. The sample yields over 200,000 clones, approximately 80% seen once. Participants, about 18 to 90 years old, spanned about 26 US areas. The recovered donors of Cohort 3 showed two negative PCRs, clearance, or symptom resolution. Sequencing was carried out using PBMCs or T cells enriched from blood (not recorded which). The TCR originated in a man in his 60s who had recovered from COVID-19.

Here the CDR3 DNA reads TGTGCCAGTAGTACCTTGGCTAACACTGAAGCTTTCTTT. This sequence encodes CASSTLANTEAFF. V and J are TRBV19 and TRBJ1-1; D unresolved. There are 13 residues in the CDR3. Looked up from germline, CDR1 is LNHDA and CDR2 is SQIVND (reference sequence). V gave up 4 bases and J gave up 2 bases, with 8 bases separating them.